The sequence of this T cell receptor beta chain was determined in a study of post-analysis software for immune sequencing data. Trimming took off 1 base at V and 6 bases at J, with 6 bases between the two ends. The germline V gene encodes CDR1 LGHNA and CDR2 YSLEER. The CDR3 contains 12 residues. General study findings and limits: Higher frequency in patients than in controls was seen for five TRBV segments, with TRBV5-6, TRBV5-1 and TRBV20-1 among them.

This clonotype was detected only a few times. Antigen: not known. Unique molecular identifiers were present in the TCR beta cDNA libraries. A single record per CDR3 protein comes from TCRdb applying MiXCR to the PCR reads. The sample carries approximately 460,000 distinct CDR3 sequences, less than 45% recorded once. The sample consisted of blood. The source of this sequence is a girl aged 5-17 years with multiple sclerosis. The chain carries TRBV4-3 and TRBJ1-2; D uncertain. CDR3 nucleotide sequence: TGCGCCAGCAGCCAAGGGCGGGATGGCTACACCTTC. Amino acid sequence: CASSQGRDGYTF.